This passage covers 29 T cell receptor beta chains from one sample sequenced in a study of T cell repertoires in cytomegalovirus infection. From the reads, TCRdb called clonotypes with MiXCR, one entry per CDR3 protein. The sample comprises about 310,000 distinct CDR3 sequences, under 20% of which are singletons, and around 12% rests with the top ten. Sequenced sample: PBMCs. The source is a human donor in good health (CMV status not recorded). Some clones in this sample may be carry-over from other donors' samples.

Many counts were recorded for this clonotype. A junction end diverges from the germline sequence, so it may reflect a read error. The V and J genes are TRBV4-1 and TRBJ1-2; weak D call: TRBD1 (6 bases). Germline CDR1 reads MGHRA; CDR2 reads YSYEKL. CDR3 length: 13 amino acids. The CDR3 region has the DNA TGCGCCAGCAGCCAAGTCGTAGACAGGCCCAGCCGCTTC. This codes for CASSQVVDRPSRF.

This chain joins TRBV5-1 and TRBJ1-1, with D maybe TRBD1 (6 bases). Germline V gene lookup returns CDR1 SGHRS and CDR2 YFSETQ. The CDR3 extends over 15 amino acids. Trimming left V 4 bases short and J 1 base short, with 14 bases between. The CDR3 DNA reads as TGCGCCAGCAGCCAACCCGGGACAACGAACACTGAAGCTTTCTTT. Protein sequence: CASSQPGTTNTEAFF.

CDR3 in amino acids: CASGQLRETQYF. CDR3 in DNA: TGTGCCAGCGGTCAGCTTAGGGAGACCCAGTACTTC. This chain links TRBV12-3 or TRBV12-4 with TRBJ2-5; D gene uncertain. CDR3 length: 12 residues. V was pared by 8 bases and J by 5 bases, with 12 bases between.

The CDR3 reads CSARVPHGANEKLFF. Here the CDR3 DNA reads TGCAGTGCTAGAGTCCCGCACGGGGCAAATGAAAAACTGTTTTTT. The rearrangement uses TRBV20-1 and TRBJ1-4, with D perhaps TRBD1 (5 bases). There are 15 residues in the CDR3. Per germline, CDR1 DFQATT and CDR2 SNEGSKA (reference sequence). Trimming removed 1 base at V and 5 bases at J, with 14 bases between.

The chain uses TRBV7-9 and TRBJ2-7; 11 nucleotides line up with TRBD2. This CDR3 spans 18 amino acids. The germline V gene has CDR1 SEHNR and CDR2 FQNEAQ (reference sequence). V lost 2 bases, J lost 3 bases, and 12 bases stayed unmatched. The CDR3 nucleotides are TGTGCCAGCAGCTTACTCCTTGCGGGACTAGCGGCGGGCTACGAGCAGTACTTC. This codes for CASSLLLAGLAAGYEQYF.

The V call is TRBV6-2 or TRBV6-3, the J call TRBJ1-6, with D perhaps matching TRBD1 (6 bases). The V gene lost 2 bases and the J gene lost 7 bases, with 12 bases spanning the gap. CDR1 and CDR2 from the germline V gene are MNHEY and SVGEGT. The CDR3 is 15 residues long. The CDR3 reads CASSYDYRENSPLHF. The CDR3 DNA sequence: TGTGCCAGCAGTTACGACTACAGGGAGAATTCACCCCTCCACTTT.

The DNA of the CDR3 is TGTGCCAGCAGTGCTCTCCTGAGGGAGACCCAGTACTTC. Translated, it gives CASSALLRETQYF. The rearrangement uses TRBV2 and TRBJ2-5, with D uncertain. CDR1 and CDR2 (germline): SNHLY, FYNNEI. The V and J ends lost 4 bases and 5 bases respectively, with 11 bases between them. This CDR3 comprises 13 residues.

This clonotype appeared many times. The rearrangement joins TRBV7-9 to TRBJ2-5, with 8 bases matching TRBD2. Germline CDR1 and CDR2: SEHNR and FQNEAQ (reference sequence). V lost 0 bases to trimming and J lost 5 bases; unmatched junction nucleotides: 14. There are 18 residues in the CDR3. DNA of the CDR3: TGTGCCAGCAGCTTAGCGCGAGCGGGGGCCTACTTAGAGGAGACCCAGTACTTC. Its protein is CASSLARAGAYLEETQYF.

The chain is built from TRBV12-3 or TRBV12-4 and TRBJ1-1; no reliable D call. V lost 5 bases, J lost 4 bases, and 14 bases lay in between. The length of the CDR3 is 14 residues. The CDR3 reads CASSQFGSPTEAFF. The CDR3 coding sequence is TGTGCCAGCAGTCAATTCGGGTCCCCCACTGAAGCTTTCTTT.

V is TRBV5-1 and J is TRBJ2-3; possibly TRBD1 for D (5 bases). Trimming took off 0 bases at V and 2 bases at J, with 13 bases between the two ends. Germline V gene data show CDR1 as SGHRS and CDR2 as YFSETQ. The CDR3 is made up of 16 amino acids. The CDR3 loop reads CASSLVPDTATDTQYF. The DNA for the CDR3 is TGCGCCAGCAGCTTGGTACCGGACACCGCCACAGATACGCAGTATTTT.

CDR3 loop: CASSPPPAQLGGNMRYF. CDR3 nucleotide sequence: TGTGCCAGTAGTCCCCCCCCGGCCCAGTTGGGAGGCAATATGCGGTACTTC. V usage is TRBV19 and J usage is TRBJ2-4; D is possibly TRBD2 (6 bases). The length of the CDR3 is 17 residues. V was pared by 5 bases and J by 15 bases, with 32 bases between. CDR1 is LNHDA and CDR2 is SQIVND in the germline V gene (reference sequence).

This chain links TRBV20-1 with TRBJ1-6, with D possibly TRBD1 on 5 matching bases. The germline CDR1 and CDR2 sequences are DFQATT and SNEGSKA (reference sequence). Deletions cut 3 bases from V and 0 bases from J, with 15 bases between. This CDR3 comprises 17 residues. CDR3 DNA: TGCAGTGCTAGTGGATTCGGGGGGAGCTCCTATAATTCACCCCTCCACTTT. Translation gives CSASGFGGSSYNSPLHF.

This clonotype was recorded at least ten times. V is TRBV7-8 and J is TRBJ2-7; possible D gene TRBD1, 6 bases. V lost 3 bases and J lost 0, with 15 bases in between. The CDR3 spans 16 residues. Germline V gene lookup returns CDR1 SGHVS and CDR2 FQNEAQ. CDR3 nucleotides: TGTGCCAGCAGCTTTACCCGGACAGCGCACTCCTACGAGCAGTACTTC. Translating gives CASSFTRTAHSYEQYF.

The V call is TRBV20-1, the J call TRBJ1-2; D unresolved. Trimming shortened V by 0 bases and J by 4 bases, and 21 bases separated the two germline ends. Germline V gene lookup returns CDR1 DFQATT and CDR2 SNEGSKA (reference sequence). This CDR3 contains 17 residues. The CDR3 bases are TGCAGTGCTAGAGATCTCCAGAAACCCGAGGACCTCTATGGCTACACCTTC. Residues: CSARDLQKPEDLYGYTF.

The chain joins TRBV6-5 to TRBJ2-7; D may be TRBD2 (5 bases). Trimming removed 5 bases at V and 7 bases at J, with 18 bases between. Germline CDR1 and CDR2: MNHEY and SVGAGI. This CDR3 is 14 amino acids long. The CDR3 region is CASSPSTTSGEQYF. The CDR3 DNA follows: TGTGCCAGCAGTCCGTCGACTACCTCGGGGGAGCAGTACTTC.

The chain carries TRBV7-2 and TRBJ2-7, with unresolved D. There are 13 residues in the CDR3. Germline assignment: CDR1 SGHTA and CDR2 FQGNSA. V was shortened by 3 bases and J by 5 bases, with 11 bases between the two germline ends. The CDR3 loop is CASSFTSPDEQYF. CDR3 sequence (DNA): TGTGCCAGCAGCTTTACTTCCCCGGACGAGCAGTACTTC.

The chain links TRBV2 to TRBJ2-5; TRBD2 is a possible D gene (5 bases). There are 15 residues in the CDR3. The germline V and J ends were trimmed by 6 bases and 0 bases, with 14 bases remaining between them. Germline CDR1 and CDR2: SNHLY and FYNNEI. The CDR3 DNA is TGTGCCAGCAGACAAACTAGTGTGTACCAAGAGACCCAGTACTTC. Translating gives CASRQTSVYQETQYF.

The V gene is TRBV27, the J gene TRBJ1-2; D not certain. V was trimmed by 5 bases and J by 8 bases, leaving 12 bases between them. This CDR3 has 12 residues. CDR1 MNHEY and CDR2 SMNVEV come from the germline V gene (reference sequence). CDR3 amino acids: CASSKLGLGYTF. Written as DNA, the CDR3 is TGTGCCAGCAGTAAGCTTGGATTAGGCTACACCTTC.

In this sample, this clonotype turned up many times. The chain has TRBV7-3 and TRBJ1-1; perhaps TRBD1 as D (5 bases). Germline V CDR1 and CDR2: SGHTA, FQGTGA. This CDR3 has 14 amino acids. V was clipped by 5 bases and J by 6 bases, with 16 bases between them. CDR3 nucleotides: TGTGCCAGCAGCCGTGGACATCGCTCCCCTGAAGCTTTCTTT. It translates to CASSRGHRSPEAFF. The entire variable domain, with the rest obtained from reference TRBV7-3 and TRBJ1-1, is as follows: GAGVSQTPSNKVTEKGKYVELRCDPISGHTALYWYRQSLGQGPEFLIYFQGTGAADDSGLPNDRFFAVRPEGSVSTLKIQRTERGDSAVYLCASSRGHRSPEAFFGQGTRLTVV.

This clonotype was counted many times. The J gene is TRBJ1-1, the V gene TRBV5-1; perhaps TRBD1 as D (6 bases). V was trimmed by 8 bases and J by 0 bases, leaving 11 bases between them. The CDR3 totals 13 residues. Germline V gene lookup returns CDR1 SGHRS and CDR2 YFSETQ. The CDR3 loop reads CASQQGLNTEAFF. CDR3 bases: TGCGCCAGTCAACAGGGTCTGAACACTGAAGCTTTCTTT.

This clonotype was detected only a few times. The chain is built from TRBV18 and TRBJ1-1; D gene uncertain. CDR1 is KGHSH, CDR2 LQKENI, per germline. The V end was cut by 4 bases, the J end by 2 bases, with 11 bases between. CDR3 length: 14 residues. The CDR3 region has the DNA TGTGCCAGCTCACAGAGAACAGAAAACACTGAAGCTTTCTTT. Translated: CASSQRTENTEAFF.

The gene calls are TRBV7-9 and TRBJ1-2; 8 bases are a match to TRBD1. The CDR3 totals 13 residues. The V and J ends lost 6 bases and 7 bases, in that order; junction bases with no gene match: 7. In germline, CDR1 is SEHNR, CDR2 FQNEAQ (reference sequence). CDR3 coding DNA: TGTGCCAGCAGACTAGGACAGGGCGCTGGCTACACCTTC. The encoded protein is CASRLGQGAGYTF.

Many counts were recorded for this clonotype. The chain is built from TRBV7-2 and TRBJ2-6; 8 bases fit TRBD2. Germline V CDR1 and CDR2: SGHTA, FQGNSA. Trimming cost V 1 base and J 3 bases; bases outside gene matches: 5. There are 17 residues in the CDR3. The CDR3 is CASSLVSGGFGANVLTF. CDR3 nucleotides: TGTGCCAGCAGCTTAGTCAGCGGGGGCTTTGGGGCCAACGTCCTGACTTTC.

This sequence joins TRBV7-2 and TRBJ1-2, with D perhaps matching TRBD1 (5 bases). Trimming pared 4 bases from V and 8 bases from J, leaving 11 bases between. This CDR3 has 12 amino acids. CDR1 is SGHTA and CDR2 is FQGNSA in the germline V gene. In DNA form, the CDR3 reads TGTGCCAGCAGCTCGGGGGGAGACGGCTACACCTTC. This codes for CASSSGGDGYTF.

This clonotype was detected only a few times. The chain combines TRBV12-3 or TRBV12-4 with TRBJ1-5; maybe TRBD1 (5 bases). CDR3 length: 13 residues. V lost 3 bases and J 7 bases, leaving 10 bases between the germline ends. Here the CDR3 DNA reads TGTGCCAGCAGTTTCGCAGGGAGGCAGCCCCAGCATTTT. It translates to CASSFAGRQPQHF.

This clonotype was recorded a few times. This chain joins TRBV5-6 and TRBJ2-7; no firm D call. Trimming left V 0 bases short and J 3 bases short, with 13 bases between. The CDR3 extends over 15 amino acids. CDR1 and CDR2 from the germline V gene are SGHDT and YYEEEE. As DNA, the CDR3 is TGTGCCAGCAGCTTGGTCGGGTCAGGAATCTACGAGCAGTACTTC. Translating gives CASSLVGSGIYEQYF.

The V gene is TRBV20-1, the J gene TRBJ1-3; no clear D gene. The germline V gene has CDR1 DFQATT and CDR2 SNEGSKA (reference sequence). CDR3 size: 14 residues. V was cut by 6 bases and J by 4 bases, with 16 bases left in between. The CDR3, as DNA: TGCAGTGCCCAGGACCCGGTGGGCGGAAACACCATATATTTT. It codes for CSAQDPVGGNTIYF.

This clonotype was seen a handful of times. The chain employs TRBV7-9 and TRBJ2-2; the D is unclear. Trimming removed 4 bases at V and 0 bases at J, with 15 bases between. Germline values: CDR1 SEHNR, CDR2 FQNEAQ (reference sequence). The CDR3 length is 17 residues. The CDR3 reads CASSSPAQFANTGELFF. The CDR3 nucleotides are TGTGCCAGCAGCTCGCCCGCGCAGTTCGCGAACACCGGGGAGCTGTTTTTT.

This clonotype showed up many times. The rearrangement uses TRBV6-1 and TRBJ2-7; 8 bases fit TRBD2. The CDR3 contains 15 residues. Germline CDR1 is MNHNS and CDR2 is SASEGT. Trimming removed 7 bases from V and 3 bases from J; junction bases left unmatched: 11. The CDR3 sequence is CASNHAREGLYEQYF. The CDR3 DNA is TGTGCCAGCAACCACGCCCGGGAGGGGCTCTACGAGCAGTACTTC.